The 24 T cell receptor beta chains below come from one sample, sequenced in a study of cytomegalovirus exposure and HLA in healthy donors. Sequenced by immunoSEQ multiplex PCR; TCRdb stores in-frame clones only, minus some. This sample has roughly 350,000 clones, with more than 80% found just once. Sequenced material: PBMCs. Receptors were obtained from a woman between 18 and 29 years old in good health and CMV-seronegative.

The J gene is TRBJ2-3, the V gene TRBV9; TRBD1 aligns across 7 bases. V dropped 4 bases and J dropped 0; count of bases not matched to a gene: 5. The CDR3 is made up of 15 amino acids. CDR1 and CDR2 (germline): SGDLS, YYNGEE. CDR3 coding DNA: TGTGCCAGCAGCCCGTGGGACAGTAGCACAGATACGCAGTATTTT. It translates to CASSPWDSSTDTQYF.

The V gene is TRBV7-2, the J gene TRBJ1-2; D may be TRBD1 (6 bases). This CDR3 has 14 residues. The V end was cut by 0 bases, the J end by 4 bases, with 9 bases between. Germline assignment: CDR1 SGHTA and CDR2 FQGNSA. The DNA for the CDR3 is TGTGCCAGCAGCTTAGCCCAGGGGCGCTATGGCTACACCTTC. This translates into CASSLAQGRYGYTF.

The chain recombines TRBV9 with TRBJ2-1; a weak D match, TRBD1 (6 bases). The V gene lost 2 bases and the J gene lost 0 bases, with 9 bases spanning the gap. The CDR3 has 15 residues. Germline CDR1 SGDLS, CDR2 YYNGEE. DNA for the CDR3: TGTGCCAGCAGCGTTATGGGGGCCTCCTACAATGAGCAGTTCTTC. Translation gives CASSVMGASYNEQFF.

The gene calls are TRBV5-3 and TRBJ2-7, with a possible D match to TRBD1 (6 bases). TRBV5-3 belongs to the ORF category, with a function that is uncertain. V dropped 6 bases and J dropped 3 bases, with 19 bases sitting between them. The CDR3 runs 15 residues. The CDR3 spells CARIQGGQGSYEQYF. CDR3 nucleotide sequence: TGTGCCAGAATTCAAGGGGGTCAGGGAAGCTACGAGCAGTACTTC.

The V and J genes are TRBV5-1 and TRBJ2-2; D is possibly TRBD1 (5 bases). The V and J ends lost 1 base and 5 bases respectively, with 12 bases between them. The CDR3 loop spans 15 amino acids. CDR1 and CDR2 (germline): SGHRS, YFSETQ. CDR3 region: CASSLLFRTTGELFF. The CDR3 DNA follows: TGCGCCAGCAGCTTGCTGTTTCGGACAACCGGGGAGCTGTTTTTT.

This clone was detected only once. This chain connects TRBV12-5 to TRBJ2-6; the match to TRBD1 covers 9 bases. Germline CDR1 and CDR2: LGHNT and FRNRAP. V dropped 7 bases and J dropped 0; count of bases not matched to a gene: 7. This CDR3 is 17 amino acids long. The CDR3 here is CASVPWGQGSGANVLTF. The DNA of the CDR3 is TGTGCTAGTGTCCCCTGGGGACAGGGCTCTGGGGCCAACGTCCTGACTTTC.

J is TRBJ2-3 and V is TRBV25-1; a possible D gene is TRBD2 (6 bases). Trimming took off 5 bases at V and 2 bases at J, with 14 bases between the two ends. The CDR3 has 15 amino acids. The germline gives CDR1 MGHDK, CDR2 SYGVNS. The CDR3 nucleotides read TGTGCCAGCAGTCCCCGGCAGGGACTCACAGATACGCAGTATTTT. Translation gives CASSPRQGLTDTQYF.

The rearrangement joins TRBV7-2 to TRBJ2-2, with 7 bases lining up with TRBD2. Germline V gene data show CDR1 as SGHTA and CDR2 as FQGNSA. The CDR3 contains 16 residues. V lost 1 base and J lost 3; bases outside the gene matches: 5. In DNA, the CDR3 is TGTGCCAGCAGCTTAGGGGGGACTATCGACACCGGGGAGCTGTTTTTT. Translation: CASSLGGTIDTGELFF.

J is TRBJ2-1 and V is TRBV10-3, with 11 bases aligning to TRBD2. This CDR3 comprises 16 residues. CDR1 is ENHRY, CDR2 SYGVKD, per germline. Trimming cost V 1 base and J 3 bases; bases outside gene matches: 2. CDR3 DNA sequence: TGTGCCATCAGTGAGTGGGGACTAGCGGACTACAATGAGCAGTTCTTC. Residues: CAISEWGLADYNEQFF.

The V gene is TRBV6-5, the J gene TRBJ1-1; TRBD1 might be the D (5 bases). Germline V gene lookup returns CDR1 MNHEY and CDR2 SVGAGI. V was trimmed by 6 bases and J by 1 base, leaving 12 bases between them. This CDR3 region has 14 residues. The CDR3 sequence is CASRAGMENTEAFF. CDR3 nucleotide sequence: TGTGCCAGCAGAGCAGGGATGGAGAACACTGAAGCTTTCTTT.

The gene calls are TRBV6-1 and TRBJ2-7, with 7 bases fitting TRBD2. Per germline, CDR1 MNHNS and CDR2 SASEGT. This CDR3 is built from 17 residues. Trimming removed 4 bases from V and 2 bases from J; junction bases left unmatched: 14. CDR3 region: CASSVAVTGEGPYEQYF. DNA for the CDR3: TGTGCCAGCAGTGTGGCAGTAACGGGGGAGGGCCCCTACGAGCAGTACTTC.

V gene TRBV21-1 combines with J gene TRBJ1-5. TRBV21-1 is tagged as a pseudogene. The CDR3 covers 14 residues. The CDR3 here is CASSIFSSNQPQHF. In DNA, the CDR3 is TGTGCCAGCAGCATATTTAGTAGCAATCAGCCCCAGCATTTT.

This chain joins TRBV7-2 and TRBJ2-3, with 8 bases identical to TRBD2. Germline assignment: CDR1 SGHTA and CDR2 FQGNSA. The CDR3 runs 14 residues. The ends lost 5 bases at V and 1 base at J; junction bases unmatched: 2. The CDR3 is CASSLLAGTDTQYF. The DNA of the CDR3 is TGTGCCAGCAGCCTACTAGCGGGCACAGATACGCAGTATTTT.

The chain recombines TRBV6-6 with TRBJ2-7, with a tentative D call TRBD2 (6 bases). This CDR3 is 14 amino acids long. Germline V gene data show CDR1 as MNHNY and CDR2 as SVGAGI (reference sequence). V dropped 2 bases and J dropped 5 bases, with 13 bases sitting between them. In nucleotides, the CDR3 is TGTGCCAGCAGTTACAGTGACCGGGGGAACGAGCAGTACTTC. Protein product: CASSYSDRGNEQYF.

The chain uses TRBV6-1 and TRBJ2-7, with no clear D. This CDR3 is 10 amino acids long. V lost 6 bases to trimming and J lost 9 bases, with 9 bases between them. CDR1 is MNHNS, CDR2 SASEGT, per germline. CDR3: CASSHKMQYF. The CDR3 DNA sequence: TGTGCCAGCAGCCACAAAATGCAGTACTTC.

J is TRBJ1-2 and V is TRBV7-9, with unresolved D. Trimming removed 6 bases at V and 6 bases at J, with 14 bases between. Germline CDR1 and CDR2: SEHNR and FQNEAQ (reference sequence). This CDR3 comprises 13 residues. Written as DNA, the CDR3 is TGTGCCAGCAGAAGATCCGGGAGCGATGGCTACACCTTC. Its translation: CASRRSGSDGYTF.

In this sample, this clone turned up once. The V and J genes are TRBV28 and TRBJ1-2, with 7 positions matching TRBD1. The CDR3 extends over 16 amino acids. Germline V gene sequence: CDR1 MDHEN, CDR2 SYDVKM. V shed 3 bases and J 1 base; nucleotides not matched to a gene: 8. The CDR3 here is CASSLDGTAINYGYTF. In DNA form, the CDR3 reads TGTGCCAGCAGTTTGGACGGGACAGCTATTAACTATGGCTACACCTTC.

V and J are TRBV7-8 and TRBJ2-7; 11 nucleotides line up with TRBD2. The junction had 11 bases not matched to a gene; V was cut back by 4 bases and J by 3 bases. CDR3 length: 17 amino acids. Germline loops: CDR1 SGHVS, CDR2 FQNEAQ. The CDR3 sequence: CASSSAELAGVNYEQYF. The DNA for the CDR3 is TGTGCCAGCAGCTCAGCCGAACTAGCGGGAGTTAACTACGAGCAGTACTTC.

The rearrangement links TRBV5-6 to TRBJ2-7, with D possibly TRBD1 on 7 matching bases. CDR1 is SGHDT and CDR2 is YYEEEE in the germline V gene. Trimming removed 0 bases from V and 3 bases from J, with 10 bases in between. CDR3 length: 14 amino acids. The CDR3 nucleotides are TGTGCCAGCAGCTTGGGCGGGGACAGCTACGAGCAGTACTTC. The encoded protein is CASSLGGDSYEQYF. The variable domain in full, with the rest retrieved from reference TRBV5-6 and TRBJ2-7, is DAGVTQSPTHLIKTRGQQVTLRCSPKSGHDTVSWYQQALGQGPQFIFQYYEEEERQRGNFPDRFSGHQFPNYSSELNVNALLLGDSALYLCASSLGGDSYEQYFGPGTRLTVT.

The chain uses TRBV9 and TRBJ1-1; 7 nucleotides align to TRBD1. CDR3 length: 15 amino acids. With 3 bases clipped from V and 5 bases from J, the junction kept 10 bases outside the gene matches. The germline V gene encodes CDR1 SGDLS and CDR2 YYNGEE. Here the CDR3 DNA reads TGTGCCAGCAGCGCCTACGGGACAGCGTGGACTGAAGCTTTCTTT. It yields the protein CASSAYGTAWTEAFF.

The CDR3 is CASSLEGVETQYF. The CDR3 bases are TGCGCCAGCAGCTTGGAGGGGGTAGAGACCCAGTACTTC. This chain joins TRBV5-1 and TRBJ2-5; D might be TRBD1 (6 bases). Between the trimmed V and J ends, which lost 0 bases and 4 bases, there was a span of 7 bases. This CDR3 has 13 amino acids. Germline loops: CDR1 SGHRS, CDR2 YFSETQ. Together with reference TRBV5-1 and TRBJ2-5, the CDR3 gives the full variable domain: KAGVTQTPRYLIKTRGQQVTLSCSPISGHRSVSWYQQTPGQGLQFLFEYFSETQRNKGNFPGRFSGRQFSNSRSEMNVSTLELGDSALYLCASSLEGVETQYFGPGTRLLVL.

The rearrangement links TRBV5-1 to TRBJ2-1, with 11 bases fitting TRBD2. The V gene end was trimmed by 2 bases and the J gene end by 0 bases; junction bases not matched to a gene: 1. This CDR3 has 16 residues. CDR1 SGHRS and CDR2 YFSETQ come from the germline V gene. CDR3 in amino acids: CASSFLAGGSYNEQFF. The CDR3 DNA is TGCGCCAGCAGCTTTCTAGCGGGAGGCTCCTACAATGAGCAGTTCTTC.

The CDR3 loop reads CATSRAAGGSNEQFF. As DNA, the CDR3 is TGTGCCACCAGCAGAGCAGCGGGAGGGTCCAATGAGCAGTTCTTC. J is TRBJ2-1 and V is TRBV15, with TRBD2 identical over 10 bases. The CDR3 runs to 15 residues. V shed 1 base and J 6 bases; nucleotides not matched to a gene: 3. CDR1 is LNHNV, CDR2 YYDKDF, per germline (reference sequence).

The rearrangement links TRBV11-1 to TRBJ2-7, with TRBD1 matching over 9 bases. CDR3 length equals 14 residues. J lost 4 bases, V lost 5 bases, and 6 bases had no gene match. Germline CDR1 SGHAT, CDR2 FQDESV (reference sequence). The CDR3 coding sequence is TGTGCCAGCAGCCCACAGGGGGCGCGATACGAGCAGTACTTC. Its protein is CASSPQGARYEQYF. The full variable domain, with the rest looked up from reference TRBV11-1 and TRBJ2-7, is EAEVAQSPRYKITEKSQAVAFWCDPISGHATLYWYRQILGQGPELLVQFQDESVVDDSQLPKDRFSAERLKGVDSTLKIQPAELGDSAMYLCASSPQGARYEQYFGPGTRLTVT.